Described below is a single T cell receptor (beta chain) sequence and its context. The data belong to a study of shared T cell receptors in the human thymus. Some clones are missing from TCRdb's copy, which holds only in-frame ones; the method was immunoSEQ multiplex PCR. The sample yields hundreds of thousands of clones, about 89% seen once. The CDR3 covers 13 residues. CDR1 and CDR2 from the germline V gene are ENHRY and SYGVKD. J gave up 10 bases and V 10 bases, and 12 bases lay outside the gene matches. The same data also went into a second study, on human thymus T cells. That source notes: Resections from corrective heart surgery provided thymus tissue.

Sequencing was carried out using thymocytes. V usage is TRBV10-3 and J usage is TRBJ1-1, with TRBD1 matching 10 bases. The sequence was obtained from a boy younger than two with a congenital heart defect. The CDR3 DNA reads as TGTGCCAGCGACCGGGACAGGGGTATCGGAGCTTTCTTT. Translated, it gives CASDRDRGIGAFF.